This passage covers 8 T cell receptor beta chains from one sample sequenced in a study of CD8 T cells in ankylosing spondylitis. TCRdb re-called the 5' RACE reads through MiXCR, storing one row per CDR3 protein. The sample lists 150,000 to 250,000 distinct CDR3 sequences, roughly 13% occurring once. Sequencing input: blood, either unsorted or a sorted T cell fraction (not recorded which). These TCRs come from a male donor with ankylosing spondylitis or in good health (not recorded which).

The chain recombines TRBV20-1 with TRBJ2-7; 7 nucleotides match TRBD2. The V and J ends lost 6 bases and 0 bases, in that order; junction bases with no gene match: 11. This CDR3 comprises 15 residues. Germline-derived CDR1 and CDR2 are DFQATT and SNEGSKA (reference sequence). As DNA, the CDR3 is TGCAGTGCCTCAACTAGCGACACTCTCTCCTACGAGCAGTACTTC. It encodes CSASTSDTLSYEQYF.

The table lists this clonotype with many counts. The chain combines TRBV5-1 with TRBJ2-2, with D unresolved. This CDR3 comprises 12 residues. V was cut by 3 bases and J by 5 bases, with 5 bases left in between. Looked up from germline, CDR1 is SGHRS and CDR2 is YFSETQ. The CDR3 DNA reads TGCGCCAGCAGCTCACCGACCGGGGAGCTGTTTTTT. Residues: CASSSPTGELFF.

This chain connects TRBV11-2 to TRBJ2-1, with D perhaps being TRBD1 or TRBD2 (5 bases each). CDR1 is SGHAT and CDR2 is FQNNGV in the germline V gene. V lost 3 bases and J 2 bases, leaving 17 bases between the germline ends. There are 17 residues in the CDR3. The CDR3 DNA sequence: TGTGCCAGCAGCTTCCTCGTGGGGGATGGGCCCTACAATGAGCAGTTCTTC. Protein product: CASSFLVGDGPYNEQFF.

The V call is TRBV6-2 or TRBV6-3, the J call TRBJ1-5; D gene ambiguous. Germline CDR1 reads MNHEY; CDR2 reads SVGEGT. CDR3 length: 12 amino acids. Trimming cost V 2 bases and J 6 bases, with 5 bases left between them. Here the CDR3 reads CASSYEGQPQHF. The DNA for the CDR3 is TGTGCCAGCAGTTACGAGGGTCAGCCCCAGCATTTT.

This clonotype was seen at least ten times. This chain uses TRBV6-2 or TRBV6-3 with TRBJ2-2; D is perhaps TRBD1 or TRBD2 (6 bases each). Germline lookup yields CDR1 MNHEY and CDR2 SVGEGT. The CDR3 totals 14 residues. The germline V and J ends were trimmed by 2 bases and 4 bases, with 8 bases remaining between them. CDR3 amino acids: CASSYGGPTGELFF. The CDR3 bases are TGTGCCAGCAGTTACGGGGGGCCCACCGGGGAGCTGTTTTTT.

This clonotype was detected many times. The chain links TRBV12-3 or TRBV12-4 to TRBJ2-7; D possibly corresponds to TRBD2 (5 bases). V lost 5 bases and J lost 5, with 13 bases in between. The CDR3 is 13 amino acids. The CDR3 nucleotides read TGTGCCAGCAGTGCCACCCGAGGGAACGAGCAGTACTTC. Its protein product is CASSATRGNEQYF.

This clonotype has a handful of counts. CDR3 region: CASNPQGNTEAFF. CDR3 coding DNA: TGTGCCAGCAACCCTCAGGGGAACACTGAAGCTTTCTTT. This chain joins TRBV27 and TRBJ1-1, with D tentatively TRBD1 (5 bases). The CDR3 consists of 13 residues. V was clipped by 7 bases and J by 1 base, with 10 bases between them. The germline CDR1 and CDR2 sequences are MNHEY and SMNVEV (reference sequence).

This clonotype came up a few times. V gene TRBV19 combines with J gene TRBJ2-3; D could derive from TRBD1 or TRBD2 (6 bases each). Germline lookup yields CDR1 LNHDA and CDR2 SQIVND (reference sequence). Deletions cut 8 bases from V and 4 bases from J, with 13 bases between. The CDR3 spans 13 residues. CDR3 in amino acids: CASRGLASDTQYF. CDR3 DNA sequence: TGTGCCAGTCGGGGGCTAGCGTCAGATACGCAGTATTTT.